The sequence of this TCR beta chain was determined in a study of blood T cell repertoires in COVID-19. In the study overall: Sources were T cells, B-cell-depleted T cells, or PBMCs; the material itself was cDNA or gDNA.

Germline CDR1 is SGHAT and CDR2 is FQNNGV. There are 12 residues in the CDR3. Trimming cost V 4 bases and J 8 bases; bases outside gene matches: 1. Generated by immunoSEQ multiplex PCR, the TCRdb table keeps only in-frame clones and is missing some. The sample carries a few hundred thousand clones, 87% recorded once. The sample comprised peripheral blood. The chain employs TRBV11-2 and TRBJ1-4, with 7 bases matching TRBD1. The sequence came from a man aged 18 to 29 with active or convalescent COVID-19. The CDR3 coding sequence is TGTGCCAGCAGCTCACAGGGGGAAAAACTGTTTTTT. Its translation is CASSSQGEKLFF.